This TCR beta chain was identified in a study of Ad26.COV2.S vaccination and SARS-CoV-2 variants. Overall study findings and caveats: Vaccinees showed greater spike-specific TCR breadth than placebo recipients. Reportedly, spike-specific CD8+ and CD4+ T cell responses achieved substantial breadth once vaccination had taken place.

The method was immunoSEQ multiplex PCR; TCRdb's version includes in-frame clones alone and lacks a portion of them. The table shows about 350,000 clones, with 86% occurring only once. As to this clone: Its antigen is not identified.

The treatment here: some 20 received Ad26.COV2.S at low or high dose, single or two shots; about 5 received placebo; per-sample allocation not given. Each sample was drawn 63 days after the first injection (of vaccine or placebo). The individual, an adult aged 18-55 years, was a donor in Boston. This TCR derives from a person aged 18-65 years who received the Ad26.COV2.S COVID-19 vaccine or a placebo. This specimen consisted of peripheral blood, obtained in a trial of Ad26.COV2.S vaccine versus placebo.

The CDR3 region has the DNA TGCGCCAGCAGCCAACTAACAGGGGGATTAACTGAAGCTTTCTTT. It is translated as CASSQLTGGLTEAFF. The J gene is TRBJ1-1, the V gene TRBV4-3, with 8 bases lining up with TRBD1. In germline, CDR1 is LGHNA, CDR2 YSLEER. The CDR3 is made up of 15 amino acids. V lost 2 bases and J lost 5; bases outside the gene matches: 7.